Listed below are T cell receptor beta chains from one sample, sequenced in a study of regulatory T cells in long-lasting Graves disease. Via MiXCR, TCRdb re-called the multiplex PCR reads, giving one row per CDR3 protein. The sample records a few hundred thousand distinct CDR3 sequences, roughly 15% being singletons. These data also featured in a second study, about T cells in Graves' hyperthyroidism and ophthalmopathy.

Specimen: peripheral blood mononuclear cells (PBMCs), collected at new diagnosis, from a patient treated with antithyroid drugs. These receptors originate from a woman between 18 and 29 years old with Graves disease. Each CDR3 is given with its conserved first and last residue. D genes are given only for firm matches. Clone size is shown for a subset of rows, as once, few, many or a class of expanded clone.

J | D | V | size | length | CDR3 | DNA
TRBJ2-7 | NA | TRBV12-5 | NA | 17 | CASGFQGVPGRHDEQYF | TGTGCTAGTGGTTTCCAAGGGGTTCCGGGACGGCACGACGAGCAGTACTTC
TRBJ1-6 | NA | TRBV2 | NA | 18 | CATALGAQEGSYNSPLHF | TGTGCCACCGCGTTGGGGGCTCAGGAGGGTTCCTATAATTCACCCCTCCACTTT
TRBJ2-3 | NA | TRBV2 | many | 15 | CASSRYGRVADTQYF | TGTGCCAGCAGTCGGTATGGTAGGGTTGCAGATACGCAGTATTTT
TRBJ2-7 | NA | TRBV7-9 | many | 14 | CASSTSDGIYEQYF | TGTGCCAGCAGCACAAGCGACGGTATCTACGAGCAGTACTTC
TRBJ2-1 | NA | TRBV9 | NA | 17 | CASSVGPGPSSYNEQFF | TGTGCCAGCAGCGTAGGGCCCGGACCTTCCTCCTACAATGAGCAGTTCTTC
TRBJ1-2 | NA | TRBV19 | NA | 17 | CASSMRGDAPNLNGYTF | TGTGCCAGTAGTATGCGGGGAGACGCCCCAAATCTAAATGGCTACACCTTC
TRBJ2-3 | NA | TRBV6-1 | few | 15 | CASSEPAQSTDTQYF | TGTGCCAGCAGTGAACCTGCGCAGAGCACAGATACGCAGTATTTT
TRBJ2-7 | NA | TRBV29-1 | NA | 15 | CSVEDSSTGSYEQYF | TGCAGCGTTGAAGATTCCAGTACAGGCTCCTACGAGCAGTACTTC
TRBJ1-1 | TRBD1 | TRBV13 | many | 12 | CASQRGTDEAFF | TGTGCCAGCCAAAGAGGGACAGATGAAGCTTTCTTT
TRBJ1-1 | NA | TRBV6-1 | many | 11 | CASRKGGEAFF | TGTGCCAGCAGGAAGGGGGGTGAAGCTTTCTTT
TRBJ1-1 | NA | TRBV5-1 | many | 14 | CASSLFGANTEAFF | TGCGCCAGCAGCTTGTTCGGGGCGAACACTGAAGCTTTCTTT
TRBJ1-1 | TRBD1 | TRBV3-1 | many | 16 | CASSQDSGGPDTEAFF | TGTGCCAGCAGCCAAGATTCAGGGGGGCCAGACACTGAAGCTTTCTTT
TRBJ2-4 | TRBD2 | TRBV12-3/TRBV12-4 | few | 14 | CASSLAGGLNIQYF | TGTGCCAGCAGTTTAGCGGGAGGGCTAAACATTCAGTACTTC
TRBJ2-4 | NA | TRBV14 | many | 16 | CASSQLDRDGGTIQYF | TGTGCCAGCAGCCAACTCGACCGGGACGGTGGAACCATTCAGTACTTC
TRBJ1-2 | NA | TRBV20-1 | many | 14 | CSAPRDTWGSGYTF | TGCAGTGCTCCACGGGACACCTGGGGGTCTGGCTACACCTTC
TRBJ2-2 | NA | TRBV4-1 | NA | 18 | CASSQDRGAHFNTGELFF | TGCGCCAGCAGCCAAGATCGAGGGGCCCACTTCAACACCGGGGAGCTGTTTTTT
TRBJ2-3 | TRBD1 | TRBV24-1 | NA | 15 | CATSDFRGLTDTQYF | TGTGCCACCAGTGATTTTAGGGGGCTCACAGATACGCAGTATTTT
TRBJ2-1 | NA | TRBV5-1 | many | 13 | CASGTRISNEQFF | TGCGCCAGCGGTACCCGGATCAGCAATGAGCAGTTCTTC
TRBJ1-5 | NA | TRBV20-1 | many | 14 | CSARFPGPNQPQHF | TGCAGTGCTAGATTTCCGGGCCCGAATCAGCCCCAGCATTTT
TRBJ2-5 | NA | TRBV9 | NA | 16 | CASSGGGLADKETQYF | TGTGCCAGCAGCGGGGGGGGGCTAGCGGATAAAGAGACCCAGTACTTC
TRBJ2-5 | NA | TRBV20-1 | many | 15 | CSASPYGETQETQYF | TGCAGTGCATCCCCCTATGGAGAGACCCAAGAGACCCAGTACTTC
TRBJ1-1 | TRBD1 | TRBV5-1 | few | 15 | CASSTGTGLNTEAFF | TGCGCCAGCAGTACCGGGACAGGCTTGAACACTGAAGCTTTCTTT